A selection of T cell receptor beta chains follows, all from one sample in a study of T cells in Graves' hyperthyroidism and ophthalmopathy. One entry per CDR3 protein results from TCRdb running MiXCR on the multiplex PCR reads. Seen here are around 800,000 distinct CDR3 sequences, roughly 37% observed once, and the top ten hold 7.5% to 9.5%. The sequenced sample consisted of blood. These receptors originate from a man between 18 and 35 years old with Graves' hyperthyroidism. Both conserved end residues are part of each CDR3. Each record gives: clone size, D gene, CDR3 length, J gene, V gene, CDR3 protein, CDR3 DNA. D genes are given only for firm matches. Clone size appears in some rows only: once, few, many, or a class for an expanded clone.

>many|-|14|TRBJ1-6|TRBV5-1
CASSLERGGSPLHF
TGCGCCAGCAGCTTGGAAAGGGGAGGTTCACCCCTCCACTTT
>few|TRBD1|15|TRBJ1-6|TRBV4-1
CASSQARQGGSPLHF
TGCGCCAGCAGCCAAGCTCGACAGGGTGGGTCACCCCTCCACTTT
>many|-|14|TRBJ1-1|TRBV29-1
CSVPLQGVHTEAFF
TGCAGCGTCCCACTACAGGGTGTGCACACTGAAGCTTTCTTT
>-|TRBD1|14|TRBJ1-2|TRBV2
CASSGTDLNYGYTF
TGTGCCAGCAGCGGGACAGACCTTAACTATGGCTACACCTTC
>-|-|15|TRBJ1-2|TRBV20-1
CSAHEPWGPHSGYTF
TGCAGTGCCCATGAGCCGTGGGGTCCTCACTCTGGCTACACCTTC
>many|-|12|TRBJ2-2|TRBV10-3
CAIKREPGELFF
TGTGCCATCAAGAGGGAGCCCGGGGAGCTGTTTTTT
>-|-|13|TRBJ1-5|TRBV11-2
CASGQDSDQPQHF
TGTGCCAGCGGCCAAGACAGTGATCAGCCCCAGCATTTT
>many|-|14|TRBJ2-7|TRBV10-2
CASSEGQYSYEQYF
TGCGCCAGCAGTGAGGGGCAGTACTCCTACGAGCAGTACTTC
>-|-|15|TRBJ2-7|TRBV5-1
CASSRTVGSGHEQYF
TGCGCCAGCAGCCGTACAGTCGGGAGTGGGCACGAGCAGTACTTC
>-|TRBD2|13|TRBJ2-7|TRBV6-1
CASSPIGGVGQYF
TGTGCCAGCAGCCCCATTGGGGGGGTAGGGCAGTACTTC
>few|-|14|TRBJ1-4|TRBV12-3/TRBV12-4
CASSFGLGRMELFF
TGTGCCAGCAGTTTCGGGTTAGGGAGAATGGAACTGTTTTTT
>few|-|12|TRBJ2-5|TRBV2
CASSSERQTQYF
TGTGCCAGCAGCTCCGAGCGTCAGACCCAGTACTTC
>-|-|17|TRBJ2-2|TRBV2
CASVEDLGPPNTGELFF
TGTGCCAGCGTTGAAGATCTTGGACCTCCGAACACCGGGGAGCTGTTTTTT
>-|-|11|TRBJ1-1|TRBV6-1
CASSYSIEAFF
TGTGCCAGCAGTTACAGTATTGAAGCTTTCTTT
>many|-|13|TRBJ1-4|TRBV25-1
CASRWAPNEKLFF
TGTGCCAGCAGATGGGCTCCGAATGAAAAACTGTTTTTT
>few|-|15|TRBJ2-7|TRBV7-2
CASSLSGTVGSEQYF
TGTGCCAGCAGCTTAAGCGGGACAGTCGGGTCCGAGCAGTACTTC
>-|TRBD2|18|TRBJ2-2|TRBV2
CASSATASGGALTGELFF
TGTGCCAGCAGTGCCACGGCTAGCGGGGGAGCCCTGACCGGGGAGCTGTTTTTT
>many|-|14|TRBJ2-5|TRBV7-2
CASSFRQFQETQYF
TGTGCCAGCAGCTTCCGACAGTTCCAAGAGACCCAGTACTTC
>once|-|11|TRBJ2-1|TRBV10-3
CAISEVGGQFF
TGTGCCATCAGTGAAGTAGGAGGGCAGTTCTTC
>-|-|13|TRBJ2-5|TRBV2
CASRVNPQETQYF
TGTGCCAGCAGGGTAAACCCCCAAGAGACCCAGTACTTC